This TCR beta chain was observed in a study of CD8 T cells in Susac syndrome. This clonotype was detected once. TCR beta sequencing covered blood CD8+ and CD4+ T cells. The multiple sclerosis control group was made up of treatment-naive patients with stable or active relapsing-remitting disease. The CD8+ and CD4+ T cells were negatively isolated, with the TEMRA cells enriched by FACS. Germline CDR1 GTSNPN, CDR2 SVGIG (reference sequence). The ends were cut back, 4 bases at V and 6 bases at J, with 10 bases in the middle. The CDR3 extends over 12 amino acids. The RNA input was about 0.45 to 1 ug, and it was reverse transcribed with random hexamers. It was immunoSEQ multiplex PCR that amplified TCR beta CDR3 across 54 Vbeta and 13 Jbeta. From the immunoSEQ multiplex PCR reads, TCRdb called clonotypes with MiXCR, one entry per CDR3 protein. The table lists under 200,000 distinct CDR3 sequences, approximately 96% of them singletons.

The sequenced sample was CD8+ T cells from PBMCs. The origin of this receptor is a human donor with multiple sclerosis. The rearrangement links TRBV30 to TRBJ2-1; D is uncertain. The CDR3 sequence: CAWKPSGNEQFF. DNA for the CDR3: TGTGCCTGGAAGCCTAGTGGCAATGAGCAGTTCTTC. Full variable domain (rest looked up from reference TRBV30 and TRBJ2-1): SQTIHQWPATLVQPVGSPLSLECTVEGTSNPNLYWYRQAAGRGLQLLFYSVGIGQISSEVPQNLSASRPQDRQFILSSKKLLLSDSGFYLCAWKPSGNEQFFGPGTRLTVL.